One T cell receptor (beta chain) is described in this entry. This sample stems from a study of blood T cell repertoires in COVID-19. Study as a whole: The study drew acute and convalescent COVID-19 samples from the United States, Italy and Spain. Sources were T cells, B-cell-depleted T cells, or PBMCs; the material itself was cDNA or gDNA.

As handled by the study authors: Reference gene primer amplification yielded estimated nucleated cell counts. Repertoires were generated with immunoSEQ multiplex PCR, while TCRdb's copy carries only in-frame clones and drops some. That table is the source of V, J and clone size, and D and trimming were worked out from the DNA. The repertoire holds 400,000 or so clones, with approximately 90% as singletons. Germline V lookup: CDR1 LNHDA, CDR2 SQIVND (reference sequence). The CDR3 consists of 15 residues. Unmatched junction bases numbered 6, after V lost 5 bases and J lost 4 bases. This chain uses TRBV19 with TRBJ1-2, with TRBD1 identical over 11 bases. The receptor's source is a middle-aged woman with COVID-19, enrolled during active disease. The sample taken for sequencing was peripheral blood. Here the CDR3 reads CASSAQGTGGYGYTF. Here the CDR3 DNA reads TGTGCCAGTAGTGCGCAGGGGACAGGGGGCTATGGCTACACCTTC.